Listed here are 8 T cell receptor beta chains from one sample, sequenced in a study of shared clonotypes between healthy human individuals (dated by TCRdb to about 2020). The library relied on the immunoSEQ multiplex PCR assay. TCRdb obtained this table from immuneACCESS and retained in-frame rearrangements with V and J assigned. These tables miss some clones; where compared with another copy, unresolved V genes account for less than half of the shortfall, and the remainder is unexplained. For this sample there are under 600,000 clones; roughly 98% appear just once. The ten largest clones capture 0.3% to 0.35% of the sample. For the CD8 naive samples, CD45RO-negative cells were positively selected for CCR7, yielding a CD45RA+CCR7+ population from which TemRA cells were excluded. The sequencing input was naive CD8+ T cells sorted from blood. The cell subset or site label of this sample denotes: CD45RA+CCR7+. The source is a man under 40 in good health.

This clone appeared a single time. The same CDR3 is also encoded by other DNA sequences in this sample. The rearrangement links TRBV27 to TRBJ2-7; D uncertain. The V gene's germline CDR1 is MNHEY and CDR2 SMNVEV (reference sequence). The CDR3 is 13 amino acids. Deletions cut 3 bases from V and 2 bases from J, with 8 bases between. CDR3 sequence: CASSFGSTYEQYF. For the CDR3, the DNA is TGTGCCAGCAGTTTTGGCAGCACCTACGAGCAGTACTTC.

The chain joins TRBV12-5 to TRBJ2-4; TRBD1 aligns across 9 bases. V lost 1 base and J lost 9; bases outside the gene matches: 4. Germline V lookup: CDR1 LGHNT, CDR2 FRNRAP. The CDR3 has 14 residues. CDR3 sequence reads: CASGLGGQGRIQYF. Here the CDR3 DNA reads TGTGCTAGTGGTTTGGGGGGACAGGGACGCATTCAGTACTTC. The full variable domain, rest sourced from reference TRBV12-5 and TRBJ2-4, is DARVTQTPRHKVTEMGQEVTMRCQPILGHNTVFWYRQTMMQGLELLAYFRNRAPLDDSGMPKDRFSAEMPDATLATLKIQPSEPRDSAVYFCASGLGGQGRIQYFGAGTRLSVL.

This clone was detected once. The chain joins TRBV11-3 to TRBJ2-2; no firm D call. The CDR3 covers 17 residues. Trimming removed 3 bases at V and 1 base at J, with 15 bases between. Germline-derived CDR1 and CDR2 are SGHNT and YENEEA. For the CDR3, the DNA is TGTGCCAGCAGCTTTAGGGCCCCCGACGGGAACACCGGGGAGCTGTTTTTT. Its translation: CASSFRAPDGNTGELFF.

The CDR3 is CAWSIQGRGDTQYF. Written as DNA, the CDR3 is TGTGCCTGGAGTATACAGGGCCGCGGGGATACGCAGTATTTT. The rearrangement links TRBV30 to TRBJ2-3; weak D call: TRBD1 (6 bases). The V gene lost 2 bases and the J gene lost 6 bases, with 15 bases spanning the gap. Per the germline V gene, CDR1 is GTSNPN and CDR2 is SVGIG (reference sequence). This CDR3 has 14 amino acids.

This chain uses TRBV7-9 with TRBJ2-7; D might be TRBD2 (5 bases). The CDR3 is 13 amino acids. Germline V gene lookup returns CDR1 SEHNR and CDR2 FQNEAQ (reference sequence). V shed 2 bases and J shed 6 bases, with 11 bases lying between them. CDR3 sequence: CASSLPPGVEQYF. For the CDR3, the DNA is TGTGCCAGCAGCTTACCCCCCGGGGTCGAGCAGTACTTC.

V is TRBV29-1 and J is TRBJ2-7; TRBD2 aligns across 9 bases. The CDR3 runs to 16 residues. Germline V gene data show CDR1 as SQVTM and CDR2 as ANQGSEA. With V trimmed by 0 bases and J by 3 bases, 9 bases remained unmatched. Here the CDR3 reads CSVEEAIAGANYEQYF. DNA of the CDR3: TGCAGCGTTGAAGAAGCAATAGCGGGAGCTAACTACGAGCAGTACTTC.

This sequence joins TRBV7-3 and TRBJ2-7; 13 bases align to TRBD2. The trim removed 3 bases at V and 6 bases at J, leaving 5 bases unmatched. This CDR3 region has 15 residues. Germline V CDR1 and CDR2: SGHTA, FQGTGA. The CDR3 sequence is CASSFSGTSGIEQYF. CDR3 in DNA: TGTGCCAGCAGCTTCAGCGGGACTAGCGGGATCGAGCAGTACTTC.

The rearrangement uses TRBV7-9 and TRBJ2-1; 13 bases map to TRBD2. CDR3 length equals 15 residues. The germline V gene encodes CDR1 SEHNR and CDR2 FQNEAQ (reference sequence). The V gene end was trimmed by 1 base and the J gene end by 7 bases; junction bases not matched to a gene: 1. CDR3 sequence: CASSLGTSGSNEQFF. CDR3 nucleotide sequence: TGTGCCAGCAGCTTAGGGACTAGCGGGAGTAATGAGCAGTTCTTC.